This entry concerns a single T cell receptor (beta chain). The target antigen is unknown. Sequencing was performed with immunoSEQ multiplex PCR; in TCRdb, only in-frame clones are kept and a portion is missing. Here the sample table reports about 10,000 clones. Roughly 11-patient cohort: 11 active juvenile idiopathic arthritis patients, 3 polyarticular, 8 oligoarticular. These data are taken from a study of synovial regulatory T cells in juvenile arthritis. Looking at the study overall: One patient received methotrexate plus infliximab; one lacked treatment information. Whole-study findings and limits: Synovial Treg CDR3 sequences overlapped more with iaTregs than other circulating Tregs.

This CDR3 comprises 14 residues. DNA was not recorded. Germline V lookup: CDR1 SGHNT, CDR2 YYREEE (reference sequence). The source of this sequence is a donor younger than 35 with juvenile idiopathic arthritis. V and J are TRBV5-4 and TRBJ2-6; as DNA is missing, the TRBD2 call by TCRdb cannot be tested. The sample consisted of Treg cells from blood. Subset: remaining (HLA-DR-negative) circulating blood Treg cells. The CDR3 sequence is CASSLLAGANVLTF.